These 26 T cell receptor beta chains were all obtained from the same sample, sequenced in a study of blood T cell repertoires in COVID-19. Repertoires were generated with immunoSEQ multiplex PCR, while TCRdb's copy carries only in-frame clones and drops some. The table includes around 39,000 clones, 81% detected once. The material sequenced was peripheral blood. The origin of the receptors is a man aged 80 or over with active or convalescent COVID-19.

The V gene is TRBV6-1, the J gene TRBJ2-2; TRBD2 is a possible D gene (7 bases). Germline CDR1 reads MNHNS; CDR2 reads SASEGT. With 6 bases removed from V and 6 bases from J, the gap between germline ends came to 17 bases. The CDR3 extends over 15 amino acids. The chain's CDR3 is CASSSPRGRAGELFF. The CDR3 coding sequence is TGTGCCAGCAGCTCTCCGCGGGGGCGAGCCGGGGAGCTGTTTTTT.

Turning to this clone: Its ends do not fully match the called genes, so a read error is possible. The V gene is TRBV7-3, the J gene TRBJ2-2; TRBD2 matches 10 bases. This CDR3 is built from 16 residues. Germline CDR1 SGHTA, CDR2 FQGTGA. The CDR3 region has the DNA TGTGCCAGCAGCGTAACTAGCGGGACGAACACCGGGGAGCTGTTTTTT. Translating gives CASSVTSGTNTGELFF.

The chain links TRBV9 to TRBJ2-6, with 12 nucleotides matching TRBD2. The CDR3 is made up of 17 amino acids. CDR1 is SGDLS, CDR2 YYNGEE, per germline. Germline trimming cut 4 bases from V and 0 bases from J; bases unmatched to any gene: 2. The CDR3 sequence is CASSRLAGDSGANVLTF. CDR3 bases: TGTGCCAGCAGCAGACTAGCGGGAGACTCTGGGGCCAACGTCCTGACTTTC.

This rearrangement joins TRBV11-3 to TRBJ1-2, with TRBD1 as a possible D gene (6 bases). The V end lost 5 bases, the J end lost 4 bases, and 23 bases lay between the germline ends. This CDR3 is built from 17 residues. The germline V gene encodes CDR1 SGHNT and CDR2 YENEEA. In DNA, the CDR3 is TGTGCCAGCAGCCTACCAGAGGGACACCCCCTCGCCTATGGCTACACCTTC. Translated: CASSLPEGHPLAYGYTF. The entire variable domain, with the rest obtained from reference TRBV11-3 and TRBJ1-2, is as follows: EAGVVQSPRYKIIEKKQPVAFWCNPISGHNTLYWYLQNLGQGPELLIRYENEEAVDDSQLPKDRFSAERLKGVDSTLKIQPAELGDSAVYLCASSLPEGHPLAYGYTFGSGTRLTVV.

The chain is built from TRBV5-6 and TRBJ2-7, with D possibly matching TRBD1 (6 bases). The CDR3 runs 16 residues. The V gene's germline CDR1 is SGHDT and CDR2 YYEEEE. V lost 4 bases and J lost 2, with 19 bases in between. The CDR3 protein is CASSQGISGAAYEQYF. CDR3 bases: TGTGCCAGCAGCCAGGGGATTTCAGGGGCCGCCTACGAGCAGTACTTC.

This clone was counted only a few times. The chain uses TRBV20-1 and TRBJ1-5; a possible D gene is TRBD1 (5 bases). CDR3 length equals 14 residues. Trimming took off 3 bases at V and 3 bases at J, with 12 bases between the two ends. Germline-derived CDR1 and CDR2 are DFQATT and SNEGSKA (reference sequence). Here the CDR3 reads CSASLGGNNQPQHF. The CDR3 region has the DNA TGCAGTGCTAGTTTGGGGGGGAACAATCAGCCCCAGCATTTT.

The rearrangement uses TRBV4-3 and TRBJ1-2, with D maybe TRBD1 (6 bases). Per the germline V gene, CDR1 is LGHNA and CDR2 is YSLEER. The CDR3 totals 15 residues. Trimming took off 3 bases at V and 5 bases at J, with 16 bases between the two ends. In nucleotides, the CDR3 is TGCGCCAGCAGCCAGAGCTGGGGGGGCGCATATGGCTACACCTTC. This translates into CASSQSWGGAYGYTF.

The gene calls are TRBV5-6 and TRBJ1-1; perhaps TRBD1 as D (6 bases). V was cut by 2 bases and J by 0 bases, with 14 bases left in between. The CDR3 spans 16 residues. Germline lookup yields CDR1 SGHDT and CDR2 YYEEEE. In DNA, the CDR3 is TGTGCCAGCAGCTTTAGGTCGGGACACCTGAACACTGAAGCTTTCTTT. It encodes CASSFRSGHLNTEAFF.

This chain connects TRBV5-5 to TRBJ2-4, with 10 nucleotides matching TRBD1. The CDR3 consists of 19 residues. Germline trimming cut 4 bases from V and 0 bases from J; bases unmatched to any gene: 13. Germline-derived CDR1 and CDR2 are SGHKS and YYEKEE (reference sequence). CDR3 region: CASSPFRDRGFLAKNIQYF. CDR3 DNA sequence: TGTGCCAGCAGCCCCTTCCGGGACAGGGGATTTCTAGCCAAAAACATTCAGTACTTC. Using reference TRBV5-5 and TRBJ2-4 for the parts outside the CDR3, the full variable domain is DAGVTQSPTHLIKTRGQQVTLRCSPISGHKSVSWYQQVLGQGPQFIFQYYEKEERGRGNFPDRFSARQFPNYSSELNVNALLLGDSALYLCASSPFRDRGFLAKNIQYFGAGTRLSVL.

The J gene is TRBJ2-4, the V gene TRBV3-1 (or the pseudogene TRBV3-2); D might be TRBD1 (6 bases). Trimming cost V 2 bases and J 7 bases, with 9 bases left between them. CDR1 is LGHDT and CDR2 is YNNKEL in the germline V gene (reference sequence). The CDR3 loop spans 13 amino acids. CDR3 amino acids: CASSQLTGNIQYF. CDR3 nucleotide sequence: TGTGCCAGCAGCCAACTAACAGGGAACATTCAGTACTTC.

The V gene is TRBV19, the J gene TRBJ1-2; 8 nucleotides agree with TRBD1. The CDR3 is made up of 16 amino acids. Germline CDR1 LNHDA, CDR2 SQIVND (reference sequence). V shed 6 bases, J shed 4 bases, and the junction held 13 bases outside the gene matches. This CDR3 is CASRAGVQGASYGYTF. In nucleotides, the CDR3 is TGTGCCAGTAGGGCCGGTGTGCAGGGGGCTTCCTATGGCTACACCTTC.

The chain is built from TRBV5-1 and TRBJ2-1; no clear D gene. The CDR3 runs 15 residues. In germline, CDR1 is SGHRS, CDR2 YFSETQ. Trimming removed 3 bases at V and 1 base at J, with 11 bases between. DNA of the CDR3: TGCGCCAGCAGCTCGGGTACTCGTTCCTACAATGAGCAGTTCTTC. Protein: CASSSGTRSYNEQFF.

This clone was detected a few times. The V call is TRBV30, the J call TRBJ1-2; D is unresolved. The V end lost 2 bases, the J end lost 6 bases, and 16 bases lay between the germline ends. The CDR3 runs 14 residues. The germline gives CDR1 GTSNPN, CDR2 SVGIG (reference sequence). CDR3 region: CAWSTGDHGHGYTF. The DNA for the CDR3 is TGTGCCTGGAGTACGGGAGATCACGGGCATGGCTACACCTTC.

The chain joins TRBV4-3 to TRBJ1-6; the D gene is possibly TRBD1 (5 bases). V dropped 0 bases and J dropped 5 bases, with 8 bases sitting between them. Germline CDR1 and CDR2: LGHNA and YSLEER. This CDR3 spans 15 amino acids. The CDR3 is CASSQDLGDNSPLHF. For the CDR3, the DNA is TGCGCCAGCAGCCAAGATCTAGGGGATAATTCACCCCTCCACTTT.

Regarding this clone: The junction and the germline gene differ at one end; a read error may be behind it. The chain combines TRBV2 with TRBJ2-7; maybe TRBD2 (6 bases). Germline CDR1 is SNHLY and CDR2 is FYNNEI. The CDR3 runs 12 residues. Here the CDR3 reads CASSLGRRGPTF. The CDR3 region has the DNA TGTGCCAGCAGCCTGGGGAGGCGCGGTCCAACCTTC.

The sample holds a few counts of this clone. The chain employs TRBV10-2 and TRBJ2-1; D remains ambiguous. V lost 2 bases, J lost 8 bases, and 10 bases lay in between. The V gene's germline CDR1 is WSHSY and CDR2 SAAADI. This CDR3 contains 13 residues. For the CDR3, the DNA is TGCGCCAGCAGTGAGCTAGGATCTCATGAGCAGTTCTTC. Amino acids: CASSELGSHEQFF.

This clone has more than one count but fewer than ten. The V and J genes are TRBV30 and TRBJ1-2; D is perhaps TRBD1 (6 bases). Trimming shortened V by 0 bases and J by 7 bases, and 18 bases separated the two germline ends. CDR1 is GTSNPN, CDR2 SVGIG, per germline (reference sequence). This CDR3 contains 15 residues. The CDR3 region has the DNA TGTGCCTGGAGTGTAGCGGGGCAGGGGAATATTGGCTACACCTTC. Translation: CAWSVAGQGNIGYTF.

The chain is built from TRBV6-1 and TRBJ1-5, with a tentative D call TRBD1 (5 bases). Germline CDR1 reads MNHNS; CDR2 reads SASEGT. The V end was cut by 3 bases, the J end by 0 bases, with 12 bases between. The CDR3 is 16 amino acids. CDR3 amino acids: CASSDPVTASNQPQHF. The DNA of the CDR3 is TGTGCCAGCAGTGATCCCGTGACAGCTAGCAATCAGCCCCAGCATTTT.

The chain employs TRBV18 and TRBJ1-1, with 10 bases lining up with TRBD1. Trimming removed 4 bases from V and 3 bases from J; junction bases left unmatched: 5. The CDR3 extends over 15 amino acids. The germline V gene encodes CDR1 KGHSH and CDR2 LQKENI. CDR3: CASSRRDRGDTEAFF. CDR3 in DNA: TGTGCCAGCTCACGCCGGGACAGGGGTGACACTGAAGCTTTCTTT.

The chain carries TRBV11-2 and TRBJ2-1; 10 nucleotides match TRBD2. This CDR3 is built from 16 residues. Germline CDR1 and CDR2: SGHAT and FQNNGV. J gave up 6 bases and V 0 bases, and 5 bases lay outside the gene matches. The CDR3 sequence: CASSLDRSGRANEQFF. As DNA, the CDR3 is TGTGCCAGCAGCTTAGATCGGAGCGGGAGGGCCAATGAGCAGTTCTTC.

The chain has TRBV2 and TRBJ2-1; 7 bases match TRBD2. Germline CDR1 is SNHLY and CDR2 is FYNNEI. J gave up 5 bases and V 7 bases, and 8 bases lay outside the gene matches. The CDR3 has 14 amino acids. CDR3 sequence (DNA): TGTGCCAGCAATTTGCTAGCGGAGGACAATGAGCAGTTCTTC. Translated: CASNLLAEDNEQFF.

This clone was observed a few times. The V gene is TRBV30, the J gene TRBJ1-1, with D tentatively TRBD1 (5 bases). The germline gives CDR1 GTSNPN, CDR2 SVGIG (reference sequence). Deletions cut 0 bases from V and 1 base from J, with 6 bases between. The length of the CDR3 is 13 residues. The CDR3, as DNA: TGTGCCTGGAGTGTGGACACGAACACTGAAGCTTTCTTT. It is translated as CAWSVDTNTEAFF.

The chain links TRBV28 to TRBJ2-7, with 9 bases fitting TRBD2. Germline V gene sequence: CDR1 MDHEN, CDR2 SYDVKM. There are 15 residues in the CDR3. After removal of 3 bases from V and 2 bases from J, the junction contained 5 bases not matched to a gene. The CDR3: CASSFSAGGTYEQYF. The CDR3 DNA reads as TGTGCCAGCAGTTTCTCAGCGGGAGGTACCTACGAGCAGTACTTC.

V and J are TRBV4-3 and TRBJ2-6; 7 bases are shared with TRBD1. Germline CDR1 LGHNA, CDR2 YSLEER. The CDR3 covers 20 residues. J lost 2 bases, V lost 0 bases, and 13 bases had no gene match. The CDR3 region is CASSQDRSTGLFAGANVLTF. The CDR3 DNA sequence: TGCGCCAGCAGCCAAGATCGTTCGACAGGGCTTTTCGCTGGGGCCAACGTCCTGACTTTC.

The V and J genes are TRBV29-1 and TRBJ1-6; D gene unclear. The CDR3 has 13 residues. V shed 7 bases and J shed 10 bases, with 17 bases lying between them. Germline CDR1 SQVTM, CDR2 ANQGSEA. In DNA form, the CDR3 reads TGCAGCGCCCTAGTCGTCGTTGGGTCACCCCTCCACTTT. Protein product: CSALVVVGSPLHF.

This chain connects TRBV6-5 to TRBJ1-2, with D possibly matching TRBD1 (5 bases). Deletions cut 0 bases from V and 7 bases from J, with 12 bases between. The CDR3 is made up of 14 amino acids. Germline CDR1 is MNHEY and CDR2 is SVGAGI. The CDR3 sequence is CASSYSAGSGGYTF. The CDR3 DNA reads as TGTGCCAGCAGTTACTCGGCAGGGTCAGGTGGCTACACCTTC.